The sequence of this T cell receptor beta chain was determined in a study of T cell responses to AZD1222 COVID-19 vaccine (dated by TCRdb to the early 2020s). Turning to the overall study: Because spike-specific TCR depth and breadth did not differ between the two schedules, AZD1222 recipients who got a second dose at roughly 4 weeks were pooled with those who got a second dose at roughly 12 weeks. A total of under 250 trial participants underwent TCR sequencing, of whom roughly 210 had received two doses of AZD1222 and around 25 had received two doses of the MenACWY control vaccine. Trial participants were enrolled by age into 18-55, 56-69 and 70-plus year subgroups, with roughly 160, 29 and 62 TCR-sequenced participants respectively.

V is shortened by 4 bases, J by 5 bases, and the region joining them spans 9 bases. Its CDR3 holds 12 amino acids, cysteine through phenylalanine. Solely the CDR3 DNA is kept, with 36 bases framed from the first base. Overall study outcomes, separate from this receptor: Participants were mostly white British and included more females than males, and it was suggested by the authors that clonal diversity may have been underestimated. No day 14 peak-response samples were available, so repertoires were characterized only after the peak T cell response. Only five or six AZD1222 recipients were SARS-CoV-2 seropositive at baseline, limiting conclusions about previously exposed vaccinees. The 56-69-year group was small, and its depth increase did not reach significance, likely because of low power. The whole spike protein was spanned by vaccine-associated CD4 TCRs, and dominant responses were seen in regions 160-218 and 743-854. Reportedly, close to half of the unique spike-specific TCRs recognized epitopes lying outside the regions that are mutated in the B.1.351 and B.1.1.7 variants. After two AZD1222 doses, spike-specific TCR breadth and depth were significantly higher than at day 0 and than in MenACWY recipients.

What the time point label conveys for this sample: baseline before first vaccination. Vaccinee samples came from UK trials COV001 and COV002, including a single-blind randomized controlled phase 2/3 trial of AZD1222 (ChAdOx1 nCoV-19) in healthy adults. Trial participant PBMC samples were collected at day 0 and day 28 after the second dose for TCRbeta chain sequencing. The CDR3 regions of human TCRbeta chains were analyzed by immunosequencing. The published analysis was carried out like this. TCRs in the repertoires were matched against a reference library of SARS-CoV-2-specific TCRs that had been generated with the MIRA antigen-specificity platform. Breadth meant the fraction of unique TCRs that were SARS-CoV-2-associated, whereas depth meant the fraction of total T cells that were SARS-CoV-2-associated. Each spike-specific TCR was assigned to its reactive spike region and to a CD4 or CD8 class using the MIRA data. Log10-transformed breadth and depth values were compared by one-way ANOVA with Sidak's multiple comparisons tests. In its TCRdb copy, this immuneACCESS table keeps in-frame sequences only and misses some clones. Where compared with another copy, unresolved V genes explain less than half of these, and the others have no known cause. The DNA gave D and trimming, while V, J and clone size come from that table. This sample gives about 150,000 clones in total; around 88% of them show up just once. Roughly 2.1% of the sample belongs to the ten largest clones.

As concerns this clone: Which antigen it targets is not known. No clone much larger than this one lies a single base away; base qualities are absent.

Sequencing was performed on peripheral blood, taken on day 0 of AZD1222 vaccination. The TCR originated in an adult in good health. The rearranged chain carries TRBV12-3 or TRBV12-4 and TRBJ2-7, and the D gene may be TRBD1, 6 bases matching. Read as DNA, the sequence is TGTGCCAGCAGTTCAGGGGCCAACGAGCAGTACTTC. This encodes CASSSGANEQYF.